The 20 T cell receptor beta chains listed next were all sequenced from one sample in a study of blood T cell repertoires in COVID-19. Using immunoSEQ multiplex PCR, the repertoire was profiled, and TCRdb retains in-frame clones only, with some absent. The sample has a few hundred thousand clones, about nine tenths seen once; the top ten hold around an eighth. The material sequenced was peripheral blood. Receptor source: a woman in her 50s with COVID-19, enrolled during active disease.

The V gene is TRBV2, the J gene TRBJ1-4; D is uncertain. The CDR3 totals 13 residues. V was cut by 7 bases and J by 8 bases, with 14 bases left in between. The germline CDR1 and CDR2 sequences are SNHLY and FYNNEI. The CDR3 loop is CASKGGWREKLFF. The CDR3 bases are TGTGCCAGCAAAGGCGGTTGGCGGGAAAAACTGTTTTTT.

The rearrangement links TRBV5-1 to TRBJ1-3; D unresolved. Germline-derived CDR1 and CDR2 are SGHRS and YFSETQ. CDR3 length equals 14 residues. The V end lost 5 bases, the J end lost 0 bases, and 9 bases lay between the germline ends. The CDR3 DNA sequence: TGCGCCAGCAGACCACTTCCCTCTGGAAACACCATATATTTT. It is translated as CASRPLPSGNTIYF.

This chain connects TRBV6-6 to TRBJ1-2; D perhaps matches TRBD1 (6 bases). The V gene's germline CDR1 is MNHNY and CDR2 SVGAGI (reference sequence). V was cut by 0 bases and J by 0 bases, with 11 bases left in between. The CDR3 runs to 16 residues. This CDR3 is CASSYSRDTANYGYTF. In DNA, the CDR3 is TGTGCCAGCAGTTACTCTCGGGACACCGCTAACTATGGCTACACCTTC.

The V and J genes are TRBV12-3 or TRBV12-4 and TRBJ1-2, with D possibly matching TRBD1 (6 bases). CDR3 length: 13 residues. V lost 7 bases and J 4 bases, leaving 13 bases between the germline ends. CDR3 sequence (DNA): TGTGCCAGCACCGATCGAGGGGGCTATGGCTACACCTTC. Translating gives CASTDRGGYGYTF.

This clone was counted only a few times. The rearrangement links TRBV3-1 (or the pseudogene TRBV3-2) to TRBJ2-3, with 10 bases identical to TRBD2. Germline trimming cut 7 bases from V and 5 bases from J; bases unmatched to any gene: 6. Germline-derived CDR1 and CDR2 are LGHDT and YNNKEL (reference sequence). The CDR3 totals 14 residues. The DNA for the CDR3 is TGTGCCAGCACCCCGGGACTAGCGTTAGATACGCAGTATTTT. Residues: CASTPGLALDTQYF.

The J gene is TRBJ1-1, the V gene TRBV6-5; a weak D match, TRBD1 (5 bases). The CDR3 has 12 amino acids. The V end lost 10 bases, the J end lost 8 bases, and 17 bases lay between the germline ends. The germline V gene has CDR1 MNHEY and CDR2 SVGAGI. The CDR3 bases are TGTGCCATCAAAACCCGCCGGGGGGAAGCTTTCTTT. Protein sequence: CAIKTRRGEAFF.

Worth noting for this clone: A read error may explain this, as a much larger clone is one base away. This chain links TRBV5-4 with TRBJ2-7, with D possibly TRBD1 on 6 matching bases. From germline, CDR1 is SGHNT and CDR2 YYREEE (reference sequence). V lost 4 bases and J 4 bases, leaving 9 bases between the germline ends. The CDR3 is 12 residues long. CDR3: CASSITGYEQYF. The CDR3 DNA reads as TGTGCCAGCAGCATAACAGGGTACGAGCAGTACTTC.

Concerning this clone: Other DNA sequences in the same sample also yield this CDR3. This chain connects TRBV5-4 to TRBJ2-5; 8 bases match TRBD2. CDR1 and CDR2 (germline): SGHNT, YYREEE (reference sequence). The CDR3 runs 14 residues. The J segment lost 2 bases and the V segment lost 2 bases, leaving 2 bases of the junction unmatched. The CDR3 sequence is CASSFGGGQETQYF. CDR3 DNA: TGTGCCAGCAGCTTCGGCGGGGGGCAAGAGACCCAGTACTTC.

The DNA for the CDR3 is TGCGCCAGCAGCCCTTCCGAGGGAGCAGATACGCAGTATTTT. Translating gives CASSPSEGADTQYF. The chain employs TRBV5-1 and TRBJ2-3; weak D call: TRBD2 (5 bases). This CDR3 contains 14 residues. Trimming left V 4 bases short and J 4 bases short, with 13 bases between. CDR1 and CDR2 from the germline V gene are SGHRS and YFSETQ.

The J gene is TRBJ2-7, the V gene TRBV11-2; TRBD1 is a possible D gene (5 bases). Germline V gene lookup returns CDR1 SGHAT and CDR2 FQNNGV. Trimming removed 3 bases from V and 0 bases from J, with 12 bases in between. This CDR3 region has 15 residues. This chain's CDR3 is CASSFYQGSSYEQYF. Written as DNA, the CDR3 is TGTGCCAGCAGCTTCTACCAGGGTTCCTCCTACGAGCAGTACTTC.

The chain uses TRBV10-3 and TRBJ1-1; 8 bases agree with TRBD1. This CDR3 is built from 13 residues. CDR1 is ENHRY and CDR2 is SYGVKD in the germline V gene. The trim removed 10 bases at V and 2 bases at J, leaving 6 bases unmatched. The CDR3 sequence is CATTGTGNTEAFF. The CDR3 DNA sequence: TGTGCCACAACCGGGACAGGAAACACTGAAGCTTTCTTT.

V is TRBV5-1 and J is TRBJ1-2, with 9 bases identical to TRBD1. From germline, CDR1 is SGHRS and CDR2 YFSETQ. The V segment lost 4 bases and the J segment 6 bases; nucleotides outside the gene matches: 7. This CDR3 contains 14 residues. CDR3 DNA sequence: TGCGCCAGCAGCCAAACCGGGACAGGGAATGGCTACACCTTC. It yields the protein CASSQTGTGNGYTF.

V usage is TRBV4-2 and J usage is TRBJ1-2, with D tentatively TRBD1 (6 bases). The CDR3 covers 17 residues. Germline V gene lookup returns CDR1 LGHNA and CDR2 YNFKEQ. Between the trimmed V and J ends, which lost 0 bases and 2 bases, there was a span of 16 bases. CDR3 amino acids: CASSQDPSHRANYGYTF. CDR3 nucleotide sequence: TGTGCCAGCAGCCAAGATCCCTCTCACAGGGCCAACTATGGCTACACCTTC.

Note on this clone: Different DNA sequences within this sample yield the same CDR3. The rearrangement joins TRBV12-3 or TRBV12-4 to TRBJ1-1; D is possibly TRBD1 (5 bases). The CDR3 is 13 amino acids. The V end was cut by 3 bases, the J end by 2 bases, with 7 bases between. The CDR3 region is CASSLTANTEAFF. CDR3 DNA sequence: TGTGCCAGCAGTTTGACAGCTAACACTGAAGCTTTCTTT.

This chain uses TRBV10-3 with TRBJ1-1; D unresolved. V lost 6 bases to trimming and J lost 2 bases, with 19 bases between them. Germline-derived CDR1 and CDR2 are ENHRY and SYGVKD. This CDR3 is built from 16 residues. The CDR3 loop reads CAIRGVAWPSNTEAFF. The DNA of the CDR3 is TGTGCCATCAGAGGAGTCGCGTGGCCGAGTAACACTGAAGCTTTCTTT.

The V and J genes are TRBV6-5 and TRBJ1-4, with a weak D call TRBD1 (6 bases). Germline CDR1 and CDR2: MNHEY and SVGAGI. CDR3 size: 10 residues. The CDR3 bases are TGTGCATCAGGGGAGGAAAAACTGTTTTTT. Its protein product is CASGEEKLFF.

In DNA, the CDR3 is TGTGCCAGCAGCGCGTTCGGGACAGGGGGCGGTCAGCCCCAGCATTTT. This sequence encodes CASSAFGTGGGQPQHF. This chain uses TRBV13 with TRBJ1-5, with 12 bases identical to TRBD1. The V and J ends lost 5 bases and 6 bases, in that order; junction bases with no gene match: 8. The CDR3 is 16 amino acids. Germline assignment: CDR1 PRHDT and CDR2 FYEKMQ (reference sequence).

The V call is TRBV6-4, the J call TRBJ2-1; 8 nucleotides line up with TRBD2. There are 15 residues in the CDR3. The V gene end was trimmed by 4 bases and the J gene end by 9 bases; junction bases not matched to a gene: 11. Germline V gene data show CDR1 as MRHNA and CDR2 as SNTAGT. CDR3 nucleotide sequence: TGTGCCAGCAGTGGCATCGGCGGGGGGATTGGTGAGCAGTTCTTC. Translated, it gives CASSGIGGGIGEQFF.

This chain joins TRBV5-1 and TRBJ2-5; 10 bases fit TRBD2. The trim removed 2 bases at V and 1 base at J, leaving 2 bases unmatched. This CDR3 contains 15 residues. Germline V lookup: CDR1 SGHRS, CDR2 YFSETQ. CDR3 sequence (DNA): TGCGCCAGCAGCTTCGGGACTAGCGCCCAAGAGACCCAGTACTTC. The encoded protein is CASSFGTSAQETQYF.

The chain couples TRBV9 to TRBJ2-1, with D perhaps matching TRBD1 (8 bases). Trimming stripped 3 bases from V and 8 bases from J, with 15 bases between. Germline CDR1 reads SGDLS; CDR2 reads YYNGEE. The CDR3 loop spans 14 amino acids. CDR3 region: CASSGGQGGDEQFF. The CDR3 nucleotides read TGTGCCAGCAGCGGCGGACAGGGAGGGGATGAGCAGTTCTTC.